These T cell receptor beta chains were read from a single sample in a study of vaccination effects on CD4 cells after COVID-19. Profiled with immunoSEQ multiplex PCR; TCRdb holds only in-frame clones, not every one. Among around 37,000 clones listed, about four fifths were seen once. These TCRs' antigens remain unknown. This sample comprised CD4+ T cells from PBMCs cultured without peptide, obtained before COVID-19 vaccination. The source is a human donor who received a COVID-19 vaccine. Both conserved end residues are part of each CDR3. The D gene is left open where the match is weak. The listing skips clone size in some rows; elsewhere it reads once, few, many or a size class.

CDR3nt | CDR3aa | d_gene | j_gene | abundance | v_gene
TGTGCCACCAGCAGAGATCCGGTGGCCGGGGAGCTGTTTTTT | CATSRDPVAGELFF | NA | TRBJ2-2 | NA | TRBV15
TGTGCCAGCAGCCAAGCTGAGTCAGGGGGCTACACCTTC | CASSQAESGGYTF | NA | TRBJ1-2 | NA | TRBV3-1/TRBV3-2
TGTGCCAGCAGATCAGGGGAAGCGAGCGGCTACACCTTC | CASRSGEASGYTF | NA | TRBJ1-2 | NA | TRBV2
TGTGCCAGCTCACCAAGGAGGGGGCAAGGGGGCTACACCTTC | CASSPRRGQGGYTF | TRBD1 | TRBJ1-2 | few | TRBV18
TGTGCCAGCAGGGGACCGGCCTATGGCTACACCTTC | CASRGPAYGYTF | NA | TRBJ1-2 | NA | TRBV25-1
TGTGCCAGTAGTATTACAGATCGTACCTATGGCTACACCTTC | CASSITDRTYGYTF | NA | TRBJ1-2 | once | TRBV19
TGTGCCACCAGTGTGTCTGGCGGGTGGGAGCGCGAGCAGTACTTC | CATSVSGGWEREQYF | NA | TRBJ2-7 | NA | TRBV24-1
TGTGCCAGTAGTATATATGGTAGCGGAGTCTCCTACAATGAGCAGTTCTTC | CASSIYGSGVSYNEQFF | NA | TRBJ2-1 | NA | TRBV19
TGCGCCAGCAGCCGCCTCCTCCTTAGGGATGCGGACACTGAAGCTTTCTTT | CASSRLLLRDADTEAFF | NA | TRBJ1-1 | NA | TRBV5-1
TGCAGCGTTGAAGTAACAGGGGGCACTGAAGCTTTCTTT | CSVEVTGGTEAFF | TRBD1 | TRBJ1-1 | NA | TRBV29-1
TGCGCCAGCAGCCAAGTCTCCGGGTATGAGCAGTTCTTC | CASSQVSGYEQFF | NA | TRBJ2-1 | NA | TRBV4-1
TGTGCCAGCAGCGGCGGCATGAACACTGAAGCTTTCTTT | CASSGGMNTEAFF | NA | TRBJ1-1 | NA | TRBV12-3/TRBV12-4
TGTGCCAGCAGCCCCCTCGGGGGCCTCAATGAGCAGTTCTTC | CASSPLGGLNEQFF | NA | TRBJ2-1 | NA | TRBV7-9
TGTGCCTGGAGTGTGCTAAATGGAAATTCACCCCTCCACTTT | CAWSVLNGNSPLHF | NA | TRBJ1-6 | NA | TRBV30
TGCGCCAGCAGCTTCGAACGGGAGACCCAGTACTTC | CASSFERETQYF | NA | TRBJ2-5 | NA | TRBV5-1
TGCAGCGTGACTAGCGGCGGTGAAGCTTTCTTT | CSVTSGGEAFF | NA | TRBJ1-1 | once | TRBV29-1
TGTGCCAGCAGTTGGGACTCTGGGGCCAACGTCCTGACTTTC | CASSWDSGANVLTF | NA | TRBJ2-6 | NA | TRBV6-5
TGTGCCAGCAGTGTAGCGGGAGGAGCAGATACGCAGTATTTT | CASSVAGGADTQYF | TRBD2 | TRBJ2-3 | NA | TRBV6-1
TGTGCCAGCAGCGCCCAGCGAGCGGGGGCAAAGGGTGGCTACACCTTC | CASSAQRAGAKGGYTF | NA | TRBJ1-2 | NA | TRBV7-8
TGTGCCAGCAGCCGTATGTCAGGGTGGGCGGGTAAGGAGACCCAGTACTTC | CASSRMSGWAGKETQYF | NA | TRBJ2-5 | NA | TRBV3-1/TRBV3-2
TGTGCCAGCTCACCACCCAGTCTAGTGAGCACTGAAGCTTTCTTT | CASSPPSLVSTEAFF | NA | TRBJ1-1 | NA | TRBV18
TGTGCCAGCAGTTATGCGACAGGGGGCGTGGGCTATGGCTACACCTTC | CASSYATGGVGYGYTF | TRBD1 | TRBJ1-2 | NA | TRBV27
TGTGCCAGCAGTGAACAGGGTTACTCCTACAATGAGCAGTTCTTC | CASSEQGYSYNEQFF | NA | TRBJ2-1 | NA | TRBV2
TGTGCCATCAGAGGACAGGGACAACAGCCCCAGCATTTT | CAIRGQGQQPQHF | TRBD1 | TRBJ1-5 | NA | TRBV10-3
TGTGCCGCTTTCAGGGGTCCCACTGAAGCTTTCTTT | CAAFRGPTEAFF | NA | TRBJ1-1 | NA | TRBV7-2
TGTGCCAGTAGTATAGCCAGCAACAATGAGCAGTTCTTC | CASSIASNNEQFF | NA | TRBJ2-1 | NA | TRBV19
TGTGCCAGTAGTGGGGAACCGGTACTGTGGAATGAGCAGTTCTTC | CASSGEPVLWNEQFF | NA | TRBJ2-1 | NA | TRBV19
TGTGCCAGCTCACCAGGACAGGTGGAGCAGCCCCAGCATTTT | CASSPGQVEQPQHF | TRBD1 | TRBJ1-5 | NA | TRBV18
TGTGCCAGTAGCGAAAGTCCTGGGGCTGCGGGAGGGCTGCAAGATACGCAGTATTTT | CASSESPGAAGGLQDTQYF | TRBD2 | TRBJ2-3 | NA | TRBV19
TGTGCCAGCAGCTCCGGGACACCGAGCATTAGCGGGATCTACAATGAGCAGTTCTTC | CASSSGTPSISGIYNEQFF | TRBD2 | TRBJ2-1 | NA | TRBV2
TGTGCCAGCAGTGAGGCGTCCTCCTACGAGCAGTACTTC | CASSEASSYEQYF | NA | TRBJ2-7 | NA | TRBV6-1